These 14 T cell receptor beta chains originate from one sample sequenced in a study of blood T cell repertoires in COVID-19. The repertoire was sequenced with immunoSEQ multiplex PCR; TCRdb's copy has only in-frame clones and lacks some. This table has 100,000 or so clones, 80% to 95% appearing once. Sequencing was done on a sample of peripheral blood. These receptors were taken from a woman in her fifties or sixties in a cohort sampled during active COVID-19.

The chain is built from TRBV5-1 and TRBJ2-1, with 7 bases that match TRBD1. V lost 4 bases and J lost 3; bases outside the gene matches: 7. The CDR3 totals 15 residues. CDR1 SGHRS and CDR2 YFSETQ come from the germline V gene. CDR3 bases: TGCGCCAGCAGCACCGGACAGGCGGACTACAATGAGCAGTTCTTC. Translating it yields CASSTGQADYNEQFF.

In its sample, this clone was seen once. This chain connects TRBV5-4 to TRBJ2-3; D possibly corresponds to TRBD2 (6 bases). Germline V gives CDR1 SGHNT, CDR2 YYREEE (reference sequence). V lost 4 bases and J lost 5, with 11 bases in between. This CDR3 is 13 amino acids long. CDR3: CASSTRGGDTQYF. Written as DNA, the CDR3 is TGTGCCAGCAGCACCCGGGGAGGAGATACGCAGTATTTT.

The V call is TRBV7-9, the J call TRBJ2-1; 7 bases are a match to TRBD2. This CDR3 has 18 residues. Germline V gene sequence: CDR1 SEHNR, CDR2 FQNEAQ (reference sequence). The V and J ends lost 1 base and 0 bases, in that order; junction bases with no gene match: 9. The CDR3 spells CASSLGVAGKSSYNEQFF. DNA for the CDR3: TGTGCCAGCAGCTTAGGGGTAGCGGGCAAAAGCTCCTACAATGAGCAGTTCTTC.

The CDR3 here is CASSKALMTRAGHEQFF. CDR3 bases: TGTGCCAGCAGCAAAGCCCTAATGACTAGGGCTGGGCATGAGCAGTTCTTC. This chain connects TRBV13 to TRBJ2-1; weak D call: TRBD2 (6 bases). There are 17 residues in the CDR3. The V end was cut by 5 bases, the J end by 8 bases, with 25 bases between. Germline-derived CDR1 and CDR2 are PRHDT and FYEKMQ (reference sequence).

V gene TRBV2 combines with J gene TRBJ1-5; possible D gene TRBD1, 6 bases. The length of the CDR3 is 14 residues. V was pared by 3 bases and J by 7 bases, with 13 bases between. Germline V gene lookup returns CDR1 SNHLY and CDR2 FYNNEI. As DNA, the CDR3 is TGTGCCAGCAGTGAGGTCAGGGGTGGGCAGCCCCAGCATTTT. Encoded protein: CASSEVRGGQPQHF. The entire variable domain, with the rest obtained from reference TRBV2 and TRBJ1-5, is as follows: EPEVTQTPSHQVTQMGQEVILRCVPISNHLYFYWYRQILGQKVEFLVSFYNNEISEKSEIFDDQFSVERPDGSNFTLKIRSTKLEDSAMYFCASSEVRGGQPQHFGDGTRLSIL.

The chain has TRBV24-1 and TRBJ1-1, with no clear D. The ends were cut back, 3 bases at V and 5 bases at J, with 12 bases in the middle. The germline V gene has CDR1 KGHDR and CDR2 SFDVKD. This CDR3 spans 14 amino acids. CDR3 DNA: TGTGCCACCAGTGATGGGAGGGTGGGAACTGAAGCTTTCTTT. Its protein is CATSDGRVGTEAFF.

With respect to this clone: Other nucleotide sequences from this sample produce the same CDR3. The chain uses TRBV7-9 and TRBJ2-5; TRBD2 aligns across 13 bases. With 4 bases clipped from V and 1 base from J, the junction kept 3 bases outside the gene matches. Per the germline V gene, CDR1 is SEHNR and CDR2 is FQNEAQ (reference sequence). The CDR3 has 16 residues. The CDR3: CASSSTSGGFQETQYF. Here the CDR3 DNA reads TGTGCCAGCAGCTCGACTAGCGGGGGGTTCCAAGAGACCCAGTACTTC.

The CDR3 sequence: CASSSTSAGNQPQHF. The CDR3, as DNA: TGTGCCAGCTCTTCCACCTCGGCGGGCAATCAGCCCCAGCATTTT. The V and J genes are TRBV18 and TRBJ1-5; D gene uncertain. V was trimmed by 6 bases and J by 2 bases, leaving 14 bases between them. Germline values: CDR1 KGHSH, CDR2 LQKENI. The CDR3 length is 15 residues.

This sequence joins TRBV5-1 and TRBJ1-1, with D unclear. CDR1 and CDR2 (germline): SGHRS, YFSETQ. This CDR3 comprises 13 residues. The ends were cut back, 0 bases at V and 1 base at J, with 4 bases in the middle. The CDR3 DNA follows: TGCGCCAGCAGCTTGGCCCAGAACACTGAAGCTTTCTTT. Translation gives CASSLAQNTEAFF. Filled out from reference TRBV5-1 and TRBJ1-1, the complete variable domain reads KAGVTQTPRYLIKTRGQQVTLSCSPISGHRSVSWYQQTPGQGLQFLFEYFSETQRNKGNFPGRFSGRQFSNSRSEMNVSTLELGDSALYLCASSLAQNTEAFFGQGTRLTVV.

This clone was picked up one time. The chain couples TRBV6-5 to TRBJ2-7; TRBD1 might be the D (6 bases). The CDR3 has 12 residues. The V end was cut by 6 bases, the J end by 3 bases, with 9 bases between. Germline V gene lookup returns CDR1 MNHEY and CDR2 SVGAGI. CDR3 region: CASRGTLYEQYF. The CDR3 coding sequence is TGTGCCAGCAGGGGGACACTCTACGAGCAGTACTTC.

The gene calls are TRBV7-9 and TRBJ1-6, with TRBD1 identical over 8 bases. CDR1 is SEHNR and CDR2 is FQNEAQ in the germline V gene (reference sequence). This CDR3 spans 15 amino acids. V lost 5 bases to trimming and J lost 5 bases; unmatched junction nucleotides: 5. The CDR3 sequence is CASSPQGVDNSPLHF. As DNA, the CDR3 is TGTGCCAGCAGCCCACAGGGGGTAGATAATTCACCCCTCCACTTT.

CDR3 loop: CASSQDTTGSSPLHF. The CDR3 DNA reads as TGTGCCAGCAGCCAAGACACGACAGGCTCTTCACCCCTCCACTTT. This chain uses TRBV3-1 (or the pseudogene TRBV3-2) with TRBJ1-6; TRBD1 is a possible D gene (6 bases). The CDR3 extends over 15 amino acids. Germline CDR1 is LGHDT and CDR2 is YNNKEL (reference sequence). The V gene lost 0 bases and the J gene lost 9 bases, with 12 bases spanning the gap.

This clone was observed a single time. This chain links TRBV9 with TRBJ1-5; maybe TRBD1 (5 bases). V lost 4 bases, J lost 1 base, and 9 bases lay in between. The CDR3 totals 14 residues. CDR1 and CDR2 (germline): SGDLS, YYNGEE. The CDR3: CASSKGVSNQPQHF. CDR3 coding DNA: TGTGCCAGCAGCAAAGGGGTGAGCAATCAGCCCCAGCATTTT.

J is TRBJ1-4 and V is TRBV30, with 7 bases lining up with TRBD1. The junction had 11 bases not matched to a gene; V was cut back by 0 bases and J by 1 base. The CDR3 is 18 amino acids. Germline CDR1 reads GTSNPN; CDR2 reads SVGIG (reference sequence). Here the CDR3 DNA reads TGTGCCTGGAGTGTGGTACAGGGGTATTGGTTAACTAATGAAAAACTGTTTTTT. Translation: CAWSVVQGYWLTNEKLFF.